The text below deals with one T cell receptor beta chain. The sample is drawn from a study of blood T cell repertoires in COVID-19. In the study overall: Samples came from the United States, Italy and Spain, spanning acute and convalescent COVID-19.

The CDR3 length is 15 residues. Trimming removed 5 bases from V and 6 bases from J; junction bases left unmatched: 8. CDR1 and CDR2 from the germline V gene are SGHAT and FQDESV (reference sequence). The repertoire was sequenced with immunoSEQ multiplex PCR; TCRdb's copy has only in-frame clones and lacks some. The data hold over 100,000 clones, with 92% observed a single time. The TCR comes from a woman aged 45 to 65 with COVID-19, enrolled during active disease. V is TRBV11-1 and J is TRBJ2-7, with 12 bases matching TRBD1. The sample taken for sequencing was peripheral blood. As DNA, the CDR3 is TGTGCCAGCAGCCCCCGGGACAGGGGGCAAGGCGAGCAGTACTTC. This translates into CASSPRDRGQGEQYF.